These T cell receptor beta chains were read from a single sample in a study of shared clonotypes between healthy human individuals. The repertoire was sequenced with immunoSEQ multiplex PCR; TCRdb's copy has only in-frame clones and lacks some. The data contain about 560,000 clones, around three quarters of them seen just once; the ten biggest clones take up 12%. What was sequenced was PBMCs. Receptors originate from a woman in her thirties or forties in good health. Some clones in this sample may be carry-over from other donors' samples. The CDR3 runs from the conserved cysteine through the conserved F or W. A D gene is named only where the DNA matches it firmly. Expanded clones are given a class, and other clones once, few, many or no size at all.

J gene | V gene | clone size | D gene | CDR3 DNA | CDR3 protein
TRBJ2-5 | TRBV29-1 | once | TRBD2 | TGCAGCGTCTGGGGCGACCTAGCGGGAGGGATGTTTATGGAGACCCAGTACTTC | CSVWGDLAGGMFMETQYF
TRBJ1-2 | TRBV6-6 | - | - | TGTGCCAGCAGTAAGAAGGACTATGGCTACACCTTC | CASSKKDYGYTF
TRBJ2-2 | TRBV5-1 | - | - | TGCGCCAGCAGCTTGGTTCTAGTACCCGGGGAGCTGTTTTTT | CASSLVLVPGELFF
TRBJ1-1 | TRBV5-1 | - | - | TGCGCCAGCACCCTTGATGGGACGGGGAACACTGAAGCTTTCTTT | CASTLDGTGNTEAFF
TRBJ1-3 | TRBV11-2 | - | - | TGTGCCAGCAGTAATTATGACTTCTCTGGAAACACCATATATTTT | CASSNYDFSGNTIYF
TRBJ1-2 | TRBV30 | - | - | TGTGCCTGGAGACCTGAGGGGGTGGTCTTTGATGGCTACACCTTC | CAWRPEGVVFDGYTF
TRBJ2-3 | TRBV7-9 | - | - | TGTGCCAGCAGCTTTCAGGGGACTAGCACAGATACGCAGTATTTT | CASSFQGTSTDTQYF
TRBJ1-1 | TRBV2 | - | TRBD1 | TGTGCCAGCAGGGAGGGGGCACTCACTGAAGCTTTCTTT | CASREGALTEAFF
TRBJ1-5 | TRBV7-2 | - | TRBD1 | TGTGCCAGCAGCTTAGCAGGGGGCGCTTATCAGCCCCAGCATTTT | CASSLAGGAYQPQHF
TRBJ2-7 | TRBV9 | - | TRBD2 | TGTGCCAGCAGCCCGCGGGTAGCGGGAGTGTACGAGCAGTACTTC | CASSPRVAGVYEQYF
TRBJ2-1 | TRBV2 | - | - | TGTGCCACTCGGGAGATATCCAGTGAGCAGTTCTTC | CATREISSEQFF
TRBJ1-5 | TRBV30 | - | - | TGTGCCTGGAGTGTAGCGGGGGATCAGCCCCAGCATTTT | CAWSVAGDQPQHF
TRBJ1-1 | TRBV5-1 | - | TRBD1 | TGCGCCAGCAGCTTGACAGGGGACAACACTGAAGCTTTCTTT | CASSLTGDNTEAFF
TRBJ2-7 | TRBV5-6 | - | TRBD2 | TGTGCCAGCAGCCGGACTAGCGGGCGTATGAACGAGCAGTACTTC | CASSRTSGRMNEQYF
TRBJ1-4 | TRBV10-2 | - | TRBD1 | TGCGCCAGCAGTGATTGGGCCCAGGGGGCTAATGAAAAACTGTTTTTT | CASSDWAQGANEKLFF
TRBJ2-7 | TRBV19 | - | TRBD1 | TGTGCCAGTAGTATCGCATACTGGACAGGGGAAGGGCTCTACGAGCAGTACTTC | CASSIAYWTGEGLYEQYF
TRBJ1-2 | TRBV19 | - | - | TGTGCCAGCACGTCGAAGGACAGCCCTTATGGCTACACCTTC | CASTSKDSPYGYTF
TRBJ2-7 | TRBV29-1 | - | - | TGCAGCGTTGAAGGGGACTCCGCCTACGAGCAGTACTTC | CSVEGDSAYEQYF
TRBJ1-5 | TRBV15 | - | - | TGTGCCACCAGCCGCTTCCGCTCGGTAGAGCCCCAGCATTTT | CATSRFRSVEPQHF
TRBJ2-1 | TRBV5-4 | - | - | TGTGCCAGCAGCTTAAGGAGCAATGAGCAGTTCTTC | CASSLRSNEQFF
TRBJ2-7 | TRBV28 | - | TRBD2 | TGTGCCAGCGGGCCTAGCGGGAAATACGAGCAGTACTTC | CASGPSGKYEQYF
TRBJ1-4 | TRBV14 | many | - | TGTGCCAGCAGCCAATTAGTGTCGGCGAGGGAACTGTTTTTT | CASSQLVSARELFF
TRBJ1-2 | TRBV11-2 | few | - | TGTGCCAGCAGCTCCGGCAGGTGGGGATCTAACTATGGCTACACCTTC | CASSSGRWGSNYGYTF
TRBJ2-3 | TRBV2 | - | - | TGTGCCAGCAGTGAAAGGACCCAGTGGGATACGCAGTATTTT | CASSERTQWDTQYF
TRBJ2-1 | TRBV11-3 | - | - | TGTGCCAGCAGCTTATCCCAGGGACGGGCGGTGTTCTTC | CASSLSQGRAVFF
TRBJ2-7 | TRBV6-1 | once | TRBD1 | TGTGCCAGCAGTGAAAGTTTGGGACAGTCCCACGAGCAGTACTTC | CASSESLGQSHEQYF
TRBJ2-7 | TRBV29-1 | - | TRBD2 | TGCAGCGTCGGGACTAGCGCCTACGAGCAGTACTTC | CSVGTSAYEQYF
TRBJ2-2 | TRBV5-4 | - | TRBD2 | TGTGCCAGCAGCTTGGATCTAGCGGGAGGGACGAACACCGGGGAGCTGTTTTTT | CASSLDLAGGTNTGELFF
TRBJ2-4 | TRBV30 | - | TRBD1 | TGTGCCTGGAGAGACAGGGGCCAAGCCAAAAACATTCAGTACTTC | CAWRDRGQAKNIQYF
TRBJ2-5 | TRBV10-1 | - | - | TGCGCCAGCAGCGGTCCTTCTGGGAGTGAAGAGACCCAGTACTTC | CASSGPSGSEETQYF
TRBJ1-2 | TRBV28 | - | - | TGTGCCAGCAGACACAGAGTTAACTATGGCTACACCTTC | CASRHRVNYGYTF
TRBJ2-2 | TRBV5-1 | - | - | TGCGCCAGCAGCCCCCAGGCAGGCGCGAACACCGGGGAGCTGTTTTTT | CASSPQAGANTGELFF
TRBJ2-7 | TRBV7-8 | - | - | TGTGCCAGCAGCTTGGGGACCCGCTACGAGCAGTACTTC | CASSLGTRYEQYF
TRBJ2-7 | TRBV7-3 | - | TRBD2 | TGTGCCAGCAGCTTAACTAGCGGGAGCCCGTCCTACGAGCAGTACTTC | CASSLTSGSPSYEQYF
TRBJ2-1 | TRBV4-3 | once | TRBD2 | TGCGCCAGCAGCCACAGGGCGGGAGGGCCTGGAGAGCAGTTCTTC | CASSHRAGGPGEQFF
TRBJ2-7 | TRBV19 | - | - | TGTGCCAGTAGTTCCACAGGGTATGGCTACGAGCAGTACTTC | CASSSTGYGYEQYF
TRBJ1-1 | TRBV28 | - | - | TGTGCCAGCAGTTTATGGGTAAGGGGCACTGAAGCTTTCTTT | CASSLWVRGTEAFF
TRBJ2-1 | TRBV18 | - | TRBD1 | TGTGCCAGCTCACACCGGGACAGGGCCAATGAGCAGTTCTTC | CASSHRDRANEQFF
TRBJ2-2 | TRBV19 | once | - | TGTGCCAGTAGTATGTGGGCCGGGGAGCTGTTTTTT | CASSMWAGELFF
TRBJ2-1 | TRBV28 | - | TRBD2 | TGTGCCAGCAGTCCACGCCGCTGGATACGGGGGGGTGAGCAGTTCTTC | CASSPRRWIRGGEQFF
TRBJ1-1 | TRBV27 | once | - | TGTGCCAGCAGTACTCTAGGACACACGAACACTGAAGCTTTCTTT | CASSTLGHTNTEAFF
TRBJ2-3 | TRBV7-3 | - | TRBD2 | TGTGCCAGCAGCTTAGAGGCTAGCGGGAGTGTCGATACGCAGTATTTT | CASSLEASGSVDTQYF
TRBJ1-2 | TRBV30 | - | - | TGTGCCTGGAGTCAAGGGGCGGACTATGGCTACACCTTC | CAWSQGADYGYTF
TRBJ2-2 | TRBV18 | once | TRBD1 | TGTGCCAGCTCACCGGGACAGGGACCGGGGGAGCTGTTTTTT | CASSPGQGPGELFF